The 7 T cell receptor beta chains reported below all come from one sample, sequenced in a study of identical twins. From the 5' RACE reads, TCRdb called clonotypes with MiXCR, one entry per CDR3 protein. The sample lists roughly 690,000 distinct CDR3 sequences, roughly 20% occurring once. This same sample was also taken into another study, of T cells expressing NK-cell markers.

Input material: PBMCs. All receptors come from a woman aged 18-29 years in good health.

In its sample, this clonotype was seen a few times. The chain uses TRBV2 and TRBJ2-1; 11 positions match TRBD2. CDR3 length: 14 amino acids. The V gene's germline CDR1 is SNHLY and CDR2 FYNNEI. With 3 bases clipped from V and 12 bases from J, the junction kept 7 bases outside the gene matches. Here the CDR3 DNA reads TGTGCCAGCAGTGAGGGTAGACTAGCGGGGCCGCAGTTCTTC. As protein: CASSEGRLAGPQFF.

The chain links TRBV11-2 to TRBJ2-7; 7 bases align to TRBD2. V was pared by 5 bases and J by 4 bases, with 14 bases of the junction left unmatched. The CDR3 length is 16 residues. The germline gives CDR1 SGHAT, CDR2 FQNNGV. The CDR3 here is CASSRMGAGVGYEQYF. The CDR3 nucleotides are TGTGCCAGCAGCCGTATGGGCGCGGGAGTGGGGTACGAGCAGTACTTC.

V is TRBV5-1 and J is TRBJ1-2, with D possibly matching TRBD1 (5 bases). The CDR3 contains 14 residues. CDR1 and CDR2 (germline): SGHRS, YFSETQ. Trimming removed 6 bases from V and 1 base from J, with 13 bases in between. CDR3 nucleotides: TGCGCCAGCAAATCAGGGACCGTTAACTATGGCTACACCTTC. Residues: CASKSGTVNYGYTF.

This clonotype has just a few counts. The gene calls are TRBV24-1 and TRBJ1-5, with 7 bases aligning to TRBD1. The J segment lost 4 bases and the V segment lost 6 bases, leaving 2 bases of the junction unmatched. Per the germline V gene, CDR1 is KGHDR and CDR2 is SFDVKD. The CDR3 has 13 residues. CDR3 DNA: TGTGCCACCAGTCGGGGACAGAATCAGCCCCAGCATTTT. Encoded protein: CATSRGQNQPQHF.

This clonotype was seen repeatedly, ten times or more. This CDR3 is CASSFDRGGWAGELFF. The CDR3 DNA reads as TGTGCCAGCAGTTTTGACAGGGGTGGTTGGGCCGGGGAGCTGTTTTTT. The chain joins TRBV27 to TRBJ2-2; 8 nucleotides agree with TRBD1. V shed 3 bases and J 6 bases; nucleotides not matched to a gene: 9. Germline V lookup: CDR1 MNHEY, CDR2 SMNVEV (reference sequence). The CDR3 is 16 amino acids.

The chain uses TRBV10-3 and TRBJ2-1, with 7 bases aligning to TRBD2. Losses at the gene ends were 11 bases for V and 4 bases for J; bases not matched to a gene: 14. CDR1 ENHRY and CDR2 SYGVKD come from the germline V gene. The CDR3 length is 15 residues. The DNA for the CDR3 is TGTGCCGCAAAGCCTTCTAGCGGATATTACAATGAGCAGTTCTTC. Its protein is CAAKPSSGYYNEQFF.

This clonotype has only a few counts. The chain has TRBV20-1 and TRBJ2-1; 14 bases agree with TRBD2. CDR3 length equals 15 residues. Germline V gene sequence: CDR1 DFQATT, CDR2 SNEGSKA (reference sequence). V lost 2 bases and J lost 9; bases outside the gene matches: 6. The CDR3 sequence is CSARRLAGGPSEQFF. The CDR3 region has the DNA TGCAGTGCTAGACGACTAGCGGGAGGGCCCTCTGAGCAGTTCTTC.